These T cell receptor beta chains were read from a single sample in a study of post-analysis software for immune sequencing data. TCRdb redid the calling of the PCR reads with MiXCR, one entry per CDR3 protein. The table has 820,000 or so distinct CDR3 sequences, around 50% seen once. The source material was blood. The receptors originated from a girl between 5 and 17 years old with multiple sclerosis. The CDR3 runs from the conserved cysteine through the conserved F or W. The D gene is left open where the match is weak. Expanded clones get a size class; other rows say once, few or many, or leave the size out.

>TRBV4-2|.|TRBJ1-1|.
TGTGCCAGCAGCCAGTCGGCGGGGGATGCTTTCTTT
CASSQSAGDAFF
>TRBV20-1|.|TRBJ2-1|TRBD2
TGCAGTGCGCTTAAGCGGGGAACGGGGTCCTACAATGAGCAGTTCTTC
CSALKRGTGSYNEQFF
>TRBV4-1|.|TRBJ1-5|.
TGCGCCAGCAGCCAGGAAAGGAAGGGCCCCCAGCATTTT
CASSQERKGPQHF
>TRBV6-5|.|TRBJ2-3|TRBD2
TGTGCCAGCAGTTACTTGGGACTAGCGGGGCTAGCAGATACGCAGTATTTT
CASSYLGLAGLADTQYF
>TRBV7-9|.|TRBJ2-1|.
TGTGCCAGCAGACCGGTAGGGGCGCGGTACAATGAGCAGTTCTTC
CASRPVGARYNEQFF
>TRBV5-6|.|TRBJ2-1|.
TGTGCCAGCAACCCGTTGGGGAGCTCCTACAATGAGCAGTTCTTC
CASNPLGSSYNEQFF
>TRBV6-5|.|TRBJ2-7|.
TGTGCCAGCAGGAAGCCGGCGCCCTCGTCCTACGAGCAGTACTTC
CASRKPAPSSYEQYF
>TRBV5-6|.|TRBJ2-7|.
TGTGCCAGCAACCCCGTGGGCGGGGACTACGAGCAGTACTTC
CASNPVGGDYEQYF
>TRBV29-1|.|TRBJ2-7|TRBD1
TGCAGCGTCAAAAACGGACAGGGAGTCTACGAGCAGTACTTC
CSVKNGQGVYEQYF
>TRBV5-1|.|TRBJ2-3|TRBD1
TGCGCCAGCAGCTTGCAACAGGGGAACACAGATACGCAGTATTTT
CASSLQQGNTDTQYF
>TRBV11-2|.|TRBJ2-3|.
TGTGCCAGCAGCTCCAGCCCAGGGTGGAAGGGCACAGATACGCAGTATTTT
CASSSSPGWKGTDTQYF
>TRBV6-2/TRBV6-3|.|TRBJ2-3|.
TGTGCCAGCAGTACCTCGGCAGATACGCAGTATTTT
CASSTSADTQYF
>TRBV20-1|.|TRBJ2-1|TRBD2
TGCAGTGCTAGTCCTAGCGGGGTAATCGGTGAGCAGTTCTTC
CSASPSGVIGEQFF
>TRBV29-1|.|TRBJ2-2|.
TGCAGCGTTGAGTGGAGTAACACCGGGGAGCTGTTTTTT
CSVEWSNTGELFF
>TRBV29-1|many|TRBJ2-4|TRBD1
TGCAGCGTAGCTGTCCGGGACAGTGGAAACATTCAGTACTTC
CSVAVRDSGNIQYF
>TRBV7-8|.|TRBJ2-5|TRBD2
TGTGCCAGCAGCTTAGGCCTAGCGGGAGTGGTGCAAGAGACCCAGTACTTC
CASSLGLAGVVQETQYF
>TRBV10-3|.|TRBJ2-7|.
TGTGCCATCAGTGGGCAGACCCTAGAATTCGAGCAGTACTTC
CAISGQTLEFEQYF
>TRBV27|.|TRBJ2-2|TRBD1
TGTGCCAGCAGAGTTCGAACTCCCAGACAGGGGACCGGGGAGCTGTTTTTT
CASRVRTPRQGTGELFF
>TRBV7-9|.|TRBJ2-1|.
TGTGCCAGCAGCTCCCCAGCCGGTGACGGTGAGCAGTTCTTC
CASSSPAGDGEQFF
>TRBV20-1|.|TRBJ2-7|TRBD2
TGCAGTGCTAGTGGCTTTGTTAGCGGGAGGTCGGTGGTGGAGCAGTACTTC
CSASGFVSGRSVVEQYF
>TRBV20-1|few|TRBJ2-3|TRBD2
TGCAGTGCCATGGGACTAGCGGGAATGGATACGCAGTATTTT
CSAMGLAGMDTQYF
>TRBV20-1|.|TRBJ2-1|.
TGCAGTGCTGAAGGGAGGACCTCAAACAATGAGCAGTTCTTC
CSAEGRTSNNEQFF
>TRBV6-5|few|TRBJ2-5|.
TGTGCCAGCAGTTACGGGGCAAATACTGCTGGAGAGACCCAGTACTTC
CASSYGANTAGETQYF
>TRBV4-1|few|TRBJ1-4|.
TGCGCCAGCAGCCCAAGAAGGGGATCCCATGAAAAACTGTTTTTT
CASSPRRGSHEKLFF
>TRBV6-5|.|TRBJ1-6|.
TGTGCCAGCCGTCCTACTTGGAGCTCCTATAATTCACCCCTCCACTTT
CASRPTWSSYNSPLHF
>TRBV7-2|.|TRBJ1-2|.
TGTGCCAGCAGCCCGCAACAGGGAACCTATGGCTACACCTTC
CASSPQQGTYGYTF
>TRBV7-9|.|TRBJ2-1|.
TGTGCCACCCCAACATACAATGAGCAGTTCTTC
CATPTYNEQFF
>TRBV7-9|few|TRBJ1-1|.
TGTGCCAGCAGGGACACCCAGAACACTGAAGCTTTCTTT
CASRDTQNTEAFF
>TRBV14|.|TRBJ2-7|.
TGTGCCAGCAGCCCAGCCCTAGGTGCAGGCTCAGGCTACGAGCAGTACTTC
CASSPALGAGSGYEQYF
>TRBV14|.|TRBJ1-1|.
TGTGCCAGCAGCCGCTGGGGGGAAACTGAAGCTTTCTTT
CASSRWGETEAFF
>TRBV6-2/TRBV6-3|.|TRBJ2-7|TRBD1
TGTGCCACCATGGGACAGGGGGCGAACGAGCAGTACTTC
CATMGQGANEQYF
>TRBV6-6|.|TRBJ1-1|.
TGTGCCAGCAGGGATCAGAACACTGAAGCTTTCTTT
CASRDQNTEAFF
>TRBV24-1|.|TRBJ2-5|TRBD1
TGTGCCACCAGTGAGGGGCCGGGACAGCTCCAAGAGACCCAGTACTTC
CATSEGPGQLQETQYF
>TRBV6-5|.|TRBJ2-1|.
TGTGCCAGCAGGCCCCGGACAGTACACAATGAGCAGTTCTTC
CASRPRTVHNEQFF
>TRBV20-1|once|TRBJ2-3|TRBD2
TGCAGTGCTAGCTTGCGGGAGGGCGCGCCAGATACGCAGTATTTT
CSASLREGAPDTQYF
>TRBV20-1|.|TRBJ2-5|TRBD2
TGCAGTGTTAAGCAGACTAGCGGAGACCAAGAGACCCAGTACTTC
CSVKQTSGDQETQYF
>TRBV15|.|TRBJ2-5|.
TGTGCCACCAGCAGAGATCCATCAGGGGTGGAGACCCAGTACTTC
CATSRDPSGVETQYF
>TRBV6-5|.|TRBJ2-7|TRBD2
TGTGCCAGCAGTTACTCTATAGCGGGAGTCTACGAGCAGTACTTC
CASSYSIAGVYEQYF
>TRBV12-3/TRBV12-4|.|TRBJ2-7|.
TGTGCCAGCACGCACTCTACGGACAATGAGCAGTACTTC
CASTHSTDNEQYF
>TRBV5-1|few|TRBJ2-7|.
TGCGCCAGCAGCTTGGACGGTGCTACGATGGAGTACTTC
CASSLDGATMEYF
>TRBV9|.|TRBJ2-5|.
TGTGCCAGCAGCGTAGGGTGGATTCAAGAGACCCAGTACTTC
CASSVGWIQETQYF
>TRBV29-1|.|TRBJ2-7|TRBD1
TGCAGCGTTGAAGATAGACAGGGGGTCGTCCACGAGCAGTACTTC
CSVEDRQGVVHEQYF
>TRBV7-2|.|TRBJ2-3|.
TGTGCCAGCAGTTTCGAAGCGGGTGCGAGGTGGAATACGCAGTATTTT
CASSFEAGARWNTQYF
>TRBV15|.|TRBJ2-7|.
TGTGCCACCGGACTTGGGGGGGCATCGTACGAGCAGTACTTC
CATGLGGASYEQYF
>TRBV5-1|.|TRBJ1-6|TRBD1
TGCGCCAGCAGCGTAGGGACAGCCTATAATTCACCCCTCCACTTT
CASSVGTAYNSPLHF
>TRBV4-1|.|TRBJ2-7|.
TGCGCCAGCAGCCAGACGGAGGGACAGACCTACGAGCAGTACTTC
CASSQTEGQTYEQYF
>TRBV15|.|TRBJ2-1|.
TGTGCCACCAGCAGAGCTGGGGATGAGCAGTTCTTC
CATSRAGDEQFF
>TRBV11-2|few|TRBJ2-3|TRBD2
TGTGCCAGCAGCTTAGTCTCCGGGACTAGCGGGAGGGCTAGCACAGATACGCAGTATTTT
CASSLVSGTSGRASTDTQYF
>TRBV12-3/TRBV12-4|.|TRBJ2-3|TRBD1
TGTGCCAGCAGTTTAGCGAACAGGGGTGCAGATGTGCAGTATTTT
CASSLANRGADVQYF
>TRBV20-1|.|TRBJ2-1|TRBD2
TGCAGTGCTAGAGAAACAACGGGGGGCTACAATGAGCAGTTCTTC
CSARETTGGYNEQFF
>TRBV4-2|.|TRBJ2-4|.
TGTGCCAGCAGCCAAGGCCAAGTTACGGATCTAGCCAAAAACATTCAGTACTTC
CASSQGQVTDLAKNIQYF
>TRBV27|.|TRBJ2-1|.
TGTGCCACAGGACCGGGACGTTCCTCGAATGAGCAGTTCTTC
CATGPGRSSNEQFF
>TRBV5-6|.|TRBJ1-2|.
TGTGCCAGCAGCATAGCCACTCCCGGCTACACCTTC
CASSIATPGYTF
>TRBV6-5|.|TRBJ1-2|TRBD1
TGTGCCAGCAGTTACTCGGGGACAGGGGTTGGCTACACCTTC
CASSYSGTGVGYTF
>TRBV3-1|.|TRBJ2-7|.
TGTGCCAGCAGCCAAGGTTATGGCGGCAGGGATATAAACTACGAGCAGTACTTC
CASSQGYGGRDINYEQYF
>TRBV27|.|TRBJ2-3|.
TGTGCCAGCAGACGCCCCCGTAGCACAGATACGCAGTATTTT
CASRRPRSTDTQYF
>TRBV10-3|few|TRBJ2-3|TRBD2
TGTGCCATCAGTGGGACTAGCGGGAGTAGGGTAGATACGCAGTATTTT
CAISGTSGSRVDTQYF
>TRBV29-1|.|TRBJ1-2|.
TGCAGCGTTGGGCGGGGAGAAGTCTATGGCTACACCTTC
CSVGRGEVYGYTF
>TRBV4-1|few|TRBJ2-7|.
TGCGCCAGCAGCCAAGCGGAACACCTTAGGTCCCCCAGCTCCTACGAGCAGTACTTC
CASSQAEHLRSPSSYEQYF
>TRBV12-3/TRBV12-4|few|TRBJ2-7|TRBD2
TGTGCCAGCAGTCCACCCACTAGCGGTGCCTACGAGCAGTACTTC
CASSPPTSGAYEQYF